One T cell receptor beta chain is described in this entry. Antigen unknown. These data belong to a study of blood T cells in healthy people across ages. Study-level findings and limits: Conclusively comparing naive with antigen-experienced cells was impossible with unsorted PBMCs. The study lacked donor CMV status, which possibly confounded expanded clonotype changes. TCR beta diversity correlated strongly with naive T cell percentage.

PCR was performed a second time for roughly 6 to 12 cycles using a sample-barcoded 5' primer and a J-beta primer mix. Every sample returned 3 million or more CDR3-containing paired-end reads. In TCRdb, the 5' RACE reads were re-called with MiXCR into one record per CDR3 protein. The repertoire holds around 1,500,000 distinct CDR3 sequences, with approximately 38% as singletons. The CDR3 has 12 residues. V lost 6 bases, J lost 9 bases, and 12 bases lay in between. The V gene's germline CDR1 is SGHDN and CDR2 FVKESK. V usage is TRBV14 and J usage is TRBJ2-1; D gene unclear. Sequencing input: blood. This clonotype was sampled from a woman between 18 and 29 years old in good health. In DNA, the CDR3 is TGTGCCAGCAGATCCGACGCCCCTGAGCAGTTCTTC. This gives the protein CASRSDAPEQFF.